The clone carrying this T cell receptor beta chain appeared once. This record belongs to a study of blood T cell repertoires in COVID-19. Libraries were prepared by immunoSEQ multiplex PCR; TCRdb keeps only in-frame clonotypes and omits some of them. The repertoire holds about 160,000 clones, with about nine tenths as singletons. The sequence derives from a woman aged 55-75 years who had recovered from COVID-19. Sequencing was carried out using peripheral blood.

CDR3: CASSPTGGDGEKLFF. CDR3 coding DNA: TGTGCCAGCAGCCCGACAGGGGGCGACGGTGAAAAACTGTTTTTT. This rearrangement joins TRBV5-4 to TRBJ1-4, with 10 bases that match TRBD1. This CDR3 contains 15 residues. The germline V gene encodes CDR1 SGHNT and CDR2 YYREEE (reference sequence). V was pared by 4 bases and J by 7 bases, with 7 bases of the junction left unmatched.